The entry below describes one TCR beta chain. The sample originates from a study of CD8+ T cells in alopecia areata. Study details: For the treated group, dosing was oral tofacitinib at 5 to 10 mg twice daily.

Peripheral blood and lesional scalp punch biopsies came from alopecia areata patients. CD4+ and CD8+ T cells were sorted from PBMCs. cDNA serving as the sequencing template came from extracted, reverse transcribed RNA. Generated by immunoSEQ multiplex PCR, the TCRdb table keeps only in-frame clones and is missing some. The sample gives about 180,000 clones, roughly 60% of which show up once; over 1.5% is in the top ten. This clonotype was obtained from a human donor with alopecia areata. The specimen comprised CD4+ T cells sorted from blood, sampled at week 0.

In DNA form, the CDR3 reads TGTGCCAGCAGCGCCTTATTAACAACTAATGAAAAACTGTTTTTT. This gives the protein CASSALLTTNEKLFF. The chain carries TRBV14 and TRBJ1-4; D remains ambiguous. The germline V gene has CDR1 SGHDN and CDR2 FVKESK. V shed 5 bases and J shed 0 bases, with 10 bases lying between them. The CDR3 length is 15 residues.